Presented here are 3 T cell receptor beta chains from one specimen sequenced in a study of blood T cell repertoires in COVID-19. Method: immunoSEQ multiplex PCR; TCRdb's copy keeps in-frame clones and lacks some. The sample lists about 49,000 clones, about 70% occurring once. Input material: peripheral blood. All receptors come from a woman in her seventies with acute or convalescent COVID-19.

Only one count was recorded for this clone. The chain combines TRBV7-2 with TRBJ1-1, with 8 nucleotides matching TRBD1. Germline CDR1 SGHTA, CDR2 FQGNSA. The CDR3 sequence is 17 residues long. Unmatched junction bases numbered 11, after V lost 1 base and J lost 4 bases. The DNA for the CDR3 is TGTGCCAGCAGCTTAGGTCCAATAGGACAGGGCGGCACTGAAGCTTTCTTT. It specifies CASSLGPIGQGGTEAFF.

This clone was counted at least ten times. The rearrangement uses TRBV7-8 and TRBJ2-7; 10 bases align to TRBD2. Germline values: CDR1 SGHVS, CDR2 FQNEAQ. The length of the CDR3 is 16 residues. V shed 0 bases, J shed 4 bases, and the junction held 6 bases outside the gene matches. The DNA for the CDR3 is TGTGCCAGCAGCTTAGCCCCCGGGACTAGCGTTTACGAGCAGTACTTC. This gives the protein CASSLAPGTSVYEQYF.

Notes on this clone: The junction departs from the called germline gene at one end, perhaps through a read error. The chain has TRBV7-2 and TRBJ1-1; TRBD1 aligns across 7 bases. Germline CDR1 reads SGHTA; CDR2 reads FQGNSA. CDR3 length: 15 amino acids. The CDR3 DNA follows: TGTGCCAGCACCTTAGGGGGCAACCTTCGCACTGAAGCTTTCTTT. Its protein product is CASTLGGNLRTEAFF.